This T cell receptor (beta chain) is from a study of shared clonotypes between healthy human individuals. Study-level background: Per donor, three plates held CD4 naive cells, three held CD4 memory, two held CD8 naive and one held CD8 memory. General study findings and limits: Non-shared clonotypes showed lower generation probabilities than clonotypes common to all four donors. Naive CD4 clonotype sharing across a handful of donors was around 5%.

CDR1 is KGHSH and CDR2 is LQKENI in the germline V gene. The CDR3 consists of 16 residues. J lost 4 bases, V lost 4 bases, and 10 bases had no gene match. It was across several immunoSEQ plates that each subset's genomic DNA was evenly split. The assay was immunoSEQ multiplex PCR, and TCRdb's table has in-frame clones only and misses some. The table records about 2.4 million clones, approximately 94% of them present only once. As to this clone: Its specificity is not known.

J is TRBJ2-3 and V is TRBV18; 8 nucleotides line up with TRBD2. The source material was naive CD4+ T cells from PBMCs. Subset defined: CD45RA+ positively selected. The source is a man younger than 35 in good health. Some clones in this sample may be carry-over from other donors' samples. The CDR3 protein is CASSQFPGLVADTQYF. The CDR3 DNA reads TGTGCCAGCTCACAATTCCCGGGACTAGTGGCAGATACGCAGTATTTT.